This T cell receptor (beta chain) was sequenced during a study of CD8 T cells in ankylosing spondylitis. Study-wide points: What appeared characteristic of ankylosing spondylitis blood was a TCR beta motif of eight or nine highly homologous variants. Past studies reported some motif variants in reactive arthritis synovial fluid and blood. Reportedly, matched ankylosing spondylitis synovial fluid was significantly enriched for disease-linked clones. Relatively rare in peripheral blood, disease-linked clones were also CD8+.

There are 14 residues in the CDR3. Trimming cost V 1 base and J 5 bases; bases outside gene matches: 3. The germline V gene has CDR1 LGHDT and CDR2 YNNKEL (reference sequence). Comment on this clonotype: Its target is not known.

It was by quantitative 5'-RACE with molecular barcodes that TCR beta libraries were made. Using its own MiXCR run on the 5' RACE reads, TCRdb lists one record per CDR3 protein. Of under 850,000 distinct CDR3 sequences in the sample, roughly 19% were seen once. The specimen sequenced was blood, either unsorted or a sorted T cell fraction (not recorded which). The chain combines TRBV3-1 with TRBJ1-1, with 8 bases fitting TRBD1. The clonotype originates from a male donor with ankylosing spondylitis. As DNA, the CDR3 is TGTGCCAGCAGCCAAGGGACAGGGTTTACTGAAGCTTTCTTT. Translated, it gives CASSQGTGFTEAFF.